What follows are 14 T cell receptor beta chains derived from one specimen sequenced in a study of T cells in Graves' hyperthyroidism and ophthalmopathy. Researchers took RNA transcripts and amplified the TCR beta CDR3 regions from them. Using the HTBI primer set, a first-round RT-PCR was run on the TCR CDR3. TCRdb recomputed calls from the multiplex PCR reads with MiXCR, one row per CDR3 protein. The sample includes approximately 350,000 distinct CDR3 sequences, about 15% of them seen just once. Sequencing was performed on blood. The receptor source for this set is a woman in her fifties or sixties with Graves' ophthalmopathy.

The sample holds a few counts of this clonotype. The CDR3: CASSPWTSGRTGELFF. The CDR3 region has the DNA TGTGCCAGTAGTCCCTGGACTAGCGGGAGGACCGGGGAGCTGTTTTTT. V and J are TRBV19 and TRBJ2-2, with TRBD2 matching 14 bases. Germline CDR1 LNHDA, CDR2 SQIVND (reference sequence). The length of the CDR3 is 16 residues. V was pared by 5 bases and J by 5 bases, with 4 bases of the junction left unmatched. Full variable domain (missing parts from reference TRBV19 and TRBJ2-2): DGGITQSPKYLFRKEGQNVTLSCEQNLNHDAMYWYRQDPGQGLRLIYYSQIVNDFQKGDIAEGYSVSREKKESFPLTVTSAQKNPTAFYLCASSPWTSGRTGELFFGEGSRLTVL.

This clonotype was counted ten times or more. V usage is TRBV10-3 and J usage is TRBJ2-7; D ambiguous. Trimming took 4 bases from V and 5 from J, leaving 18 bases between them. Germline V lookup: CDR1 ENHRY, CDR2 SYGVKD. CDR3 length: 15 residues. The CDR3 protein is CAISGSSGVSNEQYF. As DNA, the CDR3 is TGTGCCATCAGTGGCTCGTCTGGTGTTAGCAACGAGCAGTACTTC.

This clonotype was found many times. This sequence joins TRBV28 and TRBJ2-6; 7 positions agree with TRBD2. Germline trimming cut 3 bases from V and 4 bases from J; bases unmatched to any gene: 9. The CDR3 totals 17 residues. The germline gives CDR1 MDHEN, CDR2 SYDVKM. The CDR3 coding sequence is TGTGCCAGCAGTTTCGGCGGGAGAGTGGACGGGGCCAACGTCCTGACTTTC. Amino acid sequence: CASSFGGRVDGANVLTF.

This clonotype was observed many times. This sequence joins TRBV20-1 and TRBJ2-3; D remains unclear. The CDR3 consists of 11 residues. Per the germline V gene, CDR1 is DFQATT and CDR2 is SNEGSKA (reference sequence). V lost 5 bases and J lost 5, with 8 bases in between. CDR3 in amino acids: CSAPRRDTQYF. CDR3 nucleotide sequence: TGCAGTGCTCCCCGACGAGATACGCAGTATTTT.

This clonotype was detected ten times or more. The V call is TRBV7-8, the J call TRBJ1-4; no clear D. Germline CDR1 and CDR2: SGHVS and FQNEAQ. The CDR3 has 15 amino acids. V was cut by 1 base and J by 0 bases, with 6 bases left in between. CDR3: CASSLGRSTNEKLFF. The CDR3 nucleotides are TGTGCCAGCAGCTTAGGCAGATCAACTAATGAAAAACTGTTTTTT.

V and J are TRBV28 and TRBJ2-1; 10 bases align to TRBD2. The V segment lost 6 bases and the J segment 6 bases; nucleotides outside the gene matches: 8. Looked up from germline, CDR1 is MDHEN and CDR2 is SYDVKM. The CDR3 contains 15 residues. The CDR3 spells CASSSSGRGANEQFF. In DNA, the CDR3 is TGTGCCAGCAGCTCTAGCGGGAGAGGGGCCAATGAGCAGTTCTTC.

The chain joins TRBV2 to TRBJ2-1; 16 bases align to TRBD2. V dropped 4 bases and J dropped 7; count of bases not matched to a gene: 7. The germline V gene encodes CDR1 SNHLY and CDR2 FYNNEI. This CDR3 spans 17 amino acids. This CDR3 is CASSAPGLAGGDNEQFF. CDR3 bases: TGTGCCAGCAGTGCCCCGGGACTAGCGGGAGGGGATAATGAGCAGTTCTTC.

V gene TRBV29-1 combines with J gene TRBJ2-7, with TRBD2 as a possible D gene (5 bases). Germline V gene sequence: CDR1 SQVTM, CDR2 ANQGSEA. CDR3 length: 12 residues. Trimming took off 3 bases at V and 2 bases at J, with 8 bases between the two ends. CDR3 protein: CSVETGTYEQYF. The CDR3 nucleotides are TGCAGCGTTGAGACGGGGACCTACGAGCAGTACTTC.

This clonotype was counted ten times or more. The V call is TRBV6-1, the J call TRBJ2-3, with D unresolved. Trimming pared 8 bases from V and 4 bases from J, leaving 13 bases between. The CDR3 consists of 13 residues. From germline, CDR1 is MNHNS and CDR2 SASEGT. DNA for the CDR3: TGTGCCAGCTGTAGGAGAACGGCAGATACGCAGTATTTT. Residues: CASCRRTADTQYF.

The V and J genes are TRBV6-5 and TRBJ2-1; D remains ambiguous. The V gene lost 4 bases and the J gene lost 5 bases, with 9 bases spanning the gap. This CDR3 region has 13 residues. Germline lookup yields CDR1 MNHEY and CDR2 SVGAGI. CDR3 in amino acids: CASSSSQHNEQFF. The DNA of the CDR3 is TGTGCCAGCAGTTCCTCCCAGCACAATGAGCAGTTCTTC.

This clonotype occurred many times. The chain couples TRBV12-3 or TRBV12-4 to TRBJ2-2; D uncertain. Between the trimmed V and J ends, which lost 6 bases and 7 bases, there was a span of 12 bases. There are 13 residues in the CDR3. CDR3 in DNA: TGTGCCAGCAGGACGCTCCAAGGCGGGGAGCTGTTTTTT. Translating gives CASRTLQGGELFF.

This clonotype was counted ten times or more. The genes are TRBV27 and TRBJ2-7; a possible D gene is TRBD1 (6 bases). The V end lost 5 bases, the J end lost 5 bases, and 13 bases lay between the germline ends. This CDR3 has 13 amino acids. CDR1 and CDR2 from the germline V gene are MNHEY and SMNVEV (reference sequence). CDR3 DNA sequence: TGTGCCAGCAGTCAACAGGGTAGCAACGAGCAGTACTTC. Protein sequence: CASSQQGSNEQYF.

This clonotype was seen repeatedly, ten times or more. V and J are TRBV5-6 and TRBJ2-3, with TRBD1 identical over 7 bases. V shed 4 bases, J shed 5 bases, and the junction held 4 bases outside the gene matches. The CDR3 length is 13 residues. Germline V gene lookup returns CDR1 SGHDT and CDR2 YYEEEE. The CDR3 region is CASSPGQRDTQYF. In DNA, the CDR3 is TGTGCCAGCAGCCCGGGACAGAGAGATACGCAGTATTTT.

This clonotype was counted many times. The chain recombines TRBV28 with TRBJ2-1, with D hard to call. Germline lookup yields CDR1 MDHEN and CDR2 SYDVKM. Between the trimmed V and J ends, which lost 7 bases and 11 bases, there was a span of 18 bases. The CDR3 totals 13 residues. CDR3 sequence (DNA): TGTGCCAGCAACTGGGCCCTGACTCGGAAGCAGTTCTTC. The encoded protein is CASNWALTRKQFF.